The text below deals with one T cell receptor (beta chain). The source of the sample is a study of T cells in narcolepsy. This CDR3 is built from 15 residues. The table came from immunoSEQ multiplex PCR; TCRdb's copy has only in-frame clones and leaves some out. The profile shows 20,000 to 30,000 clones, over 65% of them singletons. V and J are TRBV21-1 and TRBJ2-7; the D segment call TRBD2 is taken from the table without a DNA check. TRBV21-1 constitutes a pseudogene. The sample consisted of memory (CD45RA-) CD4+ T cells from blood. The TCR sequence derives from a human donor in good health. The CDR3 DNA sequence: TGTGCCAGCAGACCCTACAGCGGGGGGCGATTCGAGCAGTACTTC. This codes for CASRPYSGGRFEQYF.